These 17 T cell receptor beta chains came from one sample sequenced in a study of cytomegalovirus exposure and HLA in healthy donors. Researchers ran the PCR with 60 Vbeta and 13 Jbeta primers. Repertoires were generated with immunoSEQ multiplex PCR, while TCRdb's copy carries only in-frame clones and drops some. The sample yields 200,000 or so clones, 84% seen once. Sequenced material: PBMCs. These TCRs come from a boy younger than 18 in good health and CMV-seronegative.

This chain links TRBV28 with TRBJ2-1, with 16 nucleotides matching TRBD2. There are 19 residues in the CDR3. Germline V gene lookup returns CDR1 MDHEN and CDR2 SYDVKM. The V gene end was trimmed by 4 bases and the J gene end by 0 bases; junction bases not matched to a gene: 6. The chain's CDR3 is CASSSPGLAGGGSYNEQFF. The DNA for the CDR3 is TGTGCCAGCAGTTCCCCGGGACTAGCGGGAGGGGGCTCCTACAATGAGCAGTTCTTC.

This chain joins TRBV28 and TRBJ1-1, with 12 bases identical to TRBD1. CDR1 is MDHEN, CDR2 SYDVKM, per germline. V shed 4 bases, J shed 5 bases, and the junction held 11 bases outside the gene matches. CDR3 length: 17 residues. This chain's CDR3 is CASSSTGTGGEWTEAFF. The DNA of the CDR3 is TGTGCCAGCAGTTCCACCGGGACAGGGGGCGAGTGGACTGAAGCTTTCTTT.

V is TRBV18 and J is TRBJ1-3; 7 bases fit TRBD1. Trimming removed 6 bases from V and 3 bases from J; junction bases left unmatched: 11. CDR1 is KGHSH and CDR2 is LQKENI in the germline V gene. CDR3 size: 16 residues. This chain's CDR3 is CASSSKTGTVGNTIYF. CDR3 DNA: TGTGCCAGCTCTTCCAAGACCGGGACAGTTGGAAACACCATATATTTT.

The chain links TRBV18 to TRBJ2-5, with TRBD2 matching 10 bases. Germline-derived CDR1 and CDR2 are KGHSH and LQKENI. The CDR3 consists of 18 residues. The ends lost 5 bases at V and 3 bases at J; junction bases unmatched: 15. CDR3 sequence: CASSTRPATSGPKETQYF. The CDR3 DNA follows: TGTGCCAGCTCAACACGTCCCGCGACTAGCGGGCCGAAAGAGACCCAGTACTTC.

The gene calls are TRBV10-2 and TRBJ2-1, with TRBD2 matching over 9 bases. Trimming at V came to 2 bases and at J to 8 bases, leaving 7 bases not matched to a gene. CDR3 length: 15 amino acids. The germline gives CDR1 WSHSY, CDR2 SAAADI. The CDR3 DNA reads TGCGCCAGCAGTGAGGGGGGACTAGCAGGGGATGAGCAGTTCTTC. It yields the protein CASSEGGLAGDEQFF.

The V gene is TRBV11-2, the J gene TRBJ2-7; 8 bases match TRBD2. This CDR3 has 14 residues. Germline V gene sequence: CDR1 SGHAT, CDR2 FQNNGV. V dropped 5 bases and J dropped 6; count of bases not matched to a gene: 9. CDR3 residues: CASSPGGIGGEQYF. The CDR3 nucleotides read TGTGCCAGCAGCCCGGGGGGGATCGGGGGCGAGCAGTACTTC.

Only one count was recorded for this clone. The gene calls are TRBV4-1 and TRBJ2-3, with 10 bases that match TRBD1. The junction had 5 bases not matched to a gene; V was cut back by 5 bases and J by 3 bases. The germline V gene encodes CDR1 MGHRA and CDR2 YSYEKL. The CDR3 extends over 15 amino acids. The DNA for the CDR3 is TGCGCCAGCAGCTCGACAGGGGGCAGGACAGATACGCAGTATTTT. Translation: CASSSTGGRTDTQYF.

The V call is TRBV19, the J call TRBJ1-1; TRBD1 aligns across 9 bases. Trimming at V came to 5 bases and at J to 1 base, leaving 8 bases not matched to a gene. The CDR3 has 16 amino acids. The germline V gene encodes CDR1 LNHDA and CDR2 SQIVND (reference sequence). The CDR3 nucleotides are TGTGCCAGTAGTGTACACAGGGGGCGACCGAACACTGAAGCTTTCTTT. Its protein is CASSVHRGRPNTEAFF.

The chain uses TRBV28 and TRBJ2-1; 9 positions match TRBD2. Per germline, CDR1 MDHEN and CDR2 SYDVKM. V shed 7 bases and J 2 bases; nucleotides not matched to a gene: 6. The CDR3 has 15 amino acids. The CDR3 sequence is CASISGSLTYNEQFF. The CDR3 DNA follows: TGTGCCAGCATTAGCGGGAGCCTTACCTACAATGAGCAGTTCTTC.

The chain couples TRBV7-2 to TRBJ2-7, with D maybe TRBD1 (5 bases). There are 14 residues in the CDR3. The V and J ends lost 5 bases and 1 base respectively, with 12 bases between them. CDR1 is SGHTA, CDR2 FQGNSA, per germline. The CDR3 coding sequence is TGTGCCAGCAGCACCGGACACGGATCCTACGAGCAGTACTTC. It translates to CASSTGHGSYEQYF.

The V gene is TRBV6-1, the J gene TRBJ1-1; 11 bases align to TRBD1. Germline V gene sequence: CDR1 MNHNS, CDR2 SASEGT. V lost 3 bases to trimming and J lost 4 bases; unmatched junction nucleotides: 7. This CDR3 is built from 16 residues. The CDR3 DNA is TGTGCCAGCAGTGATTTGGGACAGGGGGGAAGCACTGAAGCTTTCTTT. Its translation: CASSDLGQGGSTEAFF.

The CDR3 sequence: CASSQSYRGREKLFF. CDR3 DNA: TGTGCCAGCAGCCAATCGTACAGGGGTAGAGAAAAACTGTTTTTT. The rearrangement uses TRBV16 and TRBJ1-4; 7 bases are a match to TRBD1. CDR3 length equals 15 residues. Germline loops: CDR1 KGHSY, CDR2 FQNENV. V gave up 0 bases and J gave up 8 bases; unmatched junction bases: 6.

The chain has TRBV6-5 and TRBJ2-2; the match to TRBD1 covers 7 bases. Trimming took 5 bases from V and 6 from J; bases not matched to a gene: 6. Germline V CDR1 and CDR2: MNHEY, SVGAGI. CDR3 size: 14 residues. CDR3 bases: TGTGCCAGCAGTCCAGACAGGGCCGCCGGGGAGCTGTTTTTT. Amino acids: CASSPDRAAGELFF.

V gene TRBV13 combines with J gene TRBJ1-6; D remains ambiguous. V dropped 0 bases and J dropped 7 bases, with 13 bases sitting between them. CDR1 is PRHDT and CDR2 is FYEKMQ in the germline V gene (reference sequence). CDR3 size: 16 residues. The CDR3 coding sequence is TGTGCCAGCAGCTTAGGATGGCGGAAGGTAAATTCACCCCTCCACTTT. Translation gives CASSLGWRKVNSPLHF.

This clone turned up a few times. The rearrangement links TRBV28 to TRBJ1-1; 8 bases agree with TRBD1. Germline values: CDR1 MDHEN, CDR2 SYDVKM. V lost 6 bases and J lost 1; bases outside the gene matches: 1. The CDR3 has 13 residues. The CDR3, as DNA: TGTGCCAGCAGAGACAGGGGGAACACTGAAGCTTTCTTT. Translating gives CASRDRGNTEAFF.

V is TRBV28 and J is TRBJ2-5, with 12 nucleotides matching TRBD2. J was trimmed by 2 bases and V by 4 bases; bases with no gene match: 5. CDR1 MDHEN and CDR2 SYDVKM come from the germline V gene. This CDR3 contains 16 residues. CDR3 nucleotide sequence: TGTGCCAGCAGTTCAGGACTAGCGGGGACTCAAGAGACCCAGTACTTC. As protein: CASSSGLAGTQETQYF.

The rearrangement joins TRBV6-5 to TRBJ2-3; D not resolved. The length of the CDR3 is 13 residues. Germline V gives CDR1 MNHEY, CDR2 SVGAGI. Between the trimmed V and J ends, which lost 6 bases and 1 base, there was a span of 8 bases. DNA for the CDR3: TGTGCCAGCAGGTCATCGGGCACAGATACGCAGTATTTT. Translation: CASRSSGTDTQYF.